The T cell receptor (beta chain) described here comes from a study of blood T cell repertoires in COVID-19. Study overall: Samples representing acute and convalescent COVID-19 were sourced from the United States, Italy and Spain. Sources were T cells, B-cell-depleted T cells, or PBMCs; the material itself was cDNA or gDNA.

Original data processing: Amplification of reference gene primers provided the estimated nucleated cell counts. Sequencing used immunoSEQ multiplex PCR; TCRdb keeps in-frame clones, though not all of them. V, J and clone size reflect that table, while D and trimming were determined from the DNA. Found here are 87,000 or so clones, around four fifths of them singletons; the top ten hold roughly 2.2%. This CDR3 is 16 amino acids long. The germline gives CDR1 SGHRS, CDR2 YFSETQ. The germline V and J ends were trimmed by 0 bases and 8 bases, with 18 bases remaining between them. The clonotype was recovered from a woman aged 70-85 years with acute or convalescent COVID-19. Source material: peripheral blood. This rearrangement joins TRBV5-1 to TRBJ2-1, with TRBD2 as a possible D gene (6 bases). CDR3 DNA: TGCGCCAGCAGCTTGGTTGGGGGGACCAACGGAGATGAGCAGTTCTTC. This codes for CASSLVGGTNGDEQFF.